A selection of T cell receptor beta chains follows, all from one sample in a study of spatial heterogeneity in lung cancer. TCRdb reprocessed the 5' RACE reads via MiXCR and lists one record per CDR3 protein. There are about 100,000 distinct CDR3 sequences in the sample; 4.4% occur only once, and around 21% lies in the top ten. The specimen comprised lung tumor tissue, sampled at surgery. The receptors originated from a male donor with early-stage non-small cell lung cancer. Both conserved end residues are part of each CDR3. The D gene is left open where the match is weak. The listing skips clone size in some rows; elsewhere it reads once, few, many or a size class.

d_call clone_size j_call v_call cdr3_aa cdr3_nt
NA many TRBJ2-5 TRBV6-1 CATYGPGSETQYF TGTGCCACCTACGGGCCAGGTTCCGAGACCCAGTACTTC
TRBD2 many TRBJ2-1 TRBV2 CASRGLAGGEQFF TGTGCCAGCAGGGGACTAGCGGGAGGTGAGCAGTTCTTC
NA few TRBJ2-5 TRBV6-6 CASRPTVQETQYF TGTGCCAGCAGGCCGACAGTACAAGAGACCCAGTACTTC
TRBD2 many TRBJ2-2 TRBV12-3/TRBV12-4 CASSTLAGGPFANTGELFF TGTGCCAGCAGCACCCTAGCGGGAGGGCCGTTTGCGAACACCGGGGAGCTGTTTTTT
NA many TRBJ1-4 TRBV27 CASSPEPGLFGLFF TGTGCCAGCAGCCCAGAGCCAGGGCTGTTTGGACTGTTTTTT
NA NA TRBJ2-7 TRBV5-4 CASSLEPITYEQYF TGTGCCAGCAGCTTGGAGCCGATAACTTACGAGCAGTACTTC
NA many TRBJ1-2 TRBV5-1 CASSLESGITAPYGYTF TGCGCCAGCAGCTTGGAGTCAGGGATTACTGCTCCCTATGGCTACACCTTC
NA many TRBJ1-5 TRBV27 CASSLRPIDQPQHF TGTGCCAGCAGTTTGAGACCGATAGATCAGCCCCAGCATTTT
NA many TRBJ2-4 TRBV28 CASSQDGGAKNIQYF TGTGCCAGCAGTCAAGACGGTGGAGCCAAAAACATTCAGTACTTC
NA many TRBJ2-1 TRBV4-1 CASSRRLVNEQFF TGCGCCAGCAGCCGCAGACTAGTTAATGAGCAGTTCTTC
NA many TRBJ2-3 TRBV6-5 CASSSHLGDGRTDTQYF TGTGCCAGCAGTTCCCACCTTGGGGACGGCCGCACAGATACGCAGTATTTT
TRBD1 many TRBJ1-5 TRBV27 CASSFQGGSNQPQHF TGTGCCAGCAGTTTCCAGGGGGGGAGCAATCAGCCCCAGCATTTT
NA NA TRBJ2-3 TRBV20-1 CSATPAAERTDTQYF TGCAGTGCTACCCCCGCAGCGGAGCGCACAGATACGCAGTATTTT
TRBD1 NA TRBJ2-7 TRBV6-5 CVSSYWGPGTGRDSYEQYF TGTGTCAGCAGTTACTGGGGTCCCGGGACAGGAAGAGACTCCTACGAGCAGTACTTC
NA many TRBJ1-4 TRBV3-1 CASSQELGGVWEKLFF TGTGCCAGCAGCCAAGAACTGGGCGGGGTTTGGGAAAAACTGTTTTTT
TRBD2 many TRBJ2-1 TRBV28 CATLPIAGGPDEQFF TGTGCCACCCTACCGATAGCGGGAGGGCCGGATGAGCAGTTCTTC
NA NA TRBJ2-1 TRBV7-6 CASSIAPSSYNEQFF TGTGCCAGCAGCATAGCGCCTAGCTCCTACAATGAGCAGTTCTTC
TRBD2 many TRBJ2-7 TRBV20-1 CSVPSGQYGEQYF TGCAGTGTTCCTAGCGGCCAATACGGTGAGCAGTACTTC
NA many TRBJ1-1 TRBV7-6 CASSLVGGVTEAFF TGTGCCAGCAGCTTAGTGGGGGGGGTCACTGAAGCTTTCTTT
NA NA TRBJ2-7 TRBV18 CASSTSGPLEQYF TGTGCCAGCAGCACTAGTGGGCCCCTCGAGCAGTACTTC
TRBD1 many TRBJ2-7 TRBV12-3/TRBV12-4 CASSVTGGSYEQYF TGTGCCAGCAGCGTGACAGGGGGATCCTACGAGCAGTACTTC
TRBD1 NA TRBJ2-7 TRBV28 CASAGPGQGINHEQYF TGTGCCAGCGCCGGTCCCGGACAGGGAATTAATCACGAGCAGTACTTC
NA many TRBJ2-3 TRBV6-1 CASTKRSTDTQYF TGTGCCAGCACGAAGCGGAGCACAGATACGCAGTATTTT
NA many TRBJ2-1 TRBV7-9 CASSPQGLVTEQFF TGTGCCAGCAGCCCCCAGGGTTTAGTAACTGAGCAGTTCTTC
TRBD2 many TRBJ2-7 TRBV27 CASSRIAGTKEQYF TGTGCCAGCAGTCGAATAGCGGGGACAAAGGAGCAGTACTTC
TRBD2 many TRBJ2-1 TRBV10-3 CATSPGLAASSYNEQFF TGTGCCACCTCCCCGGGACTAGCGGCGAGCTCCTACAATGAGCAGTTCTTC
NA many TRBJ2-3 TRBV5-6 CASSLSGVRDTQYF TGTGCCAGCAGCTTGAGTGGGGTCCGGGATACGCAGTATTTT
NA many TRBJ2-1 TRBV4-1 CASSQDRNLAGNEQFF TGCGCCAGCAGCCAAGATCGGAATTTAGCTGGCAATGAGCAGTTCTTC
NA few TRBJ2-5 TRBV30 CAWSPSYSVGTQYF TGTGCCTGGAGTCCATCTTACTCTGTTGGGACCCAGTACTTC
NA NA TRBJ2-3 TRBV20-1 CSATRAVSTDTQYF TGCAGTGCTACCCGAGCGGTGAGCACAGATACGCAGTATTTT
NA few TRBJ2-3 TRBV9 CASSVGQPGTDTQYF TGTGCCAGCAGCGTCGGACAGCCTGGCACAGATACGCAGTATTTT
NA many TRBJ2-5 TRBV20-1 CSASWAQETQYF TGCAGTGCTAGCTGGGCGCAAGAGACCCAGTACTTC
NA many TRBJ1-2 TRBV18 CASSEKQYALYGYTF TGTGCCAGCTCGGAAAAGCAATACGCACTCTATGGCTACACCTTC
TRBD1 few TRBJ1-5 TRBV4-2 CASSLKQGASNQPQHF TGTGCCAGCAGCCTAAAACAGGGGGCAAGCAATCAGCCCCAGCATTTT
NA many TRBJ2-3 TRBV4-2 CASSRNGRASTDTQYF TGTGCCAGCAGCCGCAACGGGAGAGCAAGCACAGATACGCAGTATTTT
NA many TRBJ1-1 TRBV4-1 CASSQGSRPTTQTEAFF TGCGCCAGCAGCCAAGGGTCGAGACCTACGACGCAAACTGAAGCTTTCTTT
NA many TRBJ2-7 TRBV11-1 CASSQDYLSYEQYF TGTGCCAGCAGCCAGGACTACCTCTCCTACGAGCAGTACTTC
NA few TRBJ2-5 TRBV7-8 CASSLVRLLQETQYF TGTGCCAGCAGCTTAGTGCGGCTTCTCCAAGAGACCCAGTACTTC
NA many TRBJ2-4 TRBV28 CASSRPDLLAKNIQYF TGTGCCAGCAGCCGACCCGACCTCCTAGCCAAAAACATTCAGTACTTC
NA many TRBJ2-7 TRBV4-1 CASSTFPGGSQYF TGCGCCAGCAGCACCTTCCCAGGGGGGTCCCAGTACTTC
NA many TRBJ1-2 TRBV6-5 CASSWTGQFLYGYTF TGTGCCAGCAGTTGGACCGGACAGTTCCTCTATGGCTACACCTTC
NA many TRBJ2-3 TRBV15 CATSRDLGASANLDTQYF TGTGCCACCAGCAGAGACCTAGGGGCTAGCGCAAACCTGGATACGCAGTATTTT
NA many TRBJ1-1 TRBV5-5 CASSFYGTEAFF TGTGCCAGCAGCTTTTACGGAACTGAAGCTTTCTTT
TRBD2 many TRBJ2-3 TRBV4-1 CASSTILAVSTDTQYF TGCGCCAGCAGCACCATACTAGCGGTTAGCACAGATACGCAGTATTTT
NA few TRBJ1-3 TRBV5-1 CASSLQGSGNTIYF TGCGCCAGCAGCTTACAGGGATCTGGAAACACCATATATTTT
TRBD1 NA TRBJ2-3 TRBV4-1 CASSPIAQGPPSDTQYF TGCGCCAGCAGCCCCATCGCACAGGGGCCCCCCAGTGATACGCAGTATTTT
NA many TRBJ2-5 TRBV9 CASSLGDLNYGETQYF TGTGCCAGCAGCTTAGGGGATCTGAACTATGGAGAGACCCAGTACTTC
TRBD1 NA TRBJ1-1 TRBV7-9 CASSPGEAGGRKNTEAFF TGTGCCAGCAGCCCGGGGGAGGCAGGGGGCAGGAAGAACACTGAAGCTTTCTTT
NA NA TRBJ1-2 TRBV6-5 CASSYSPPRDGYTF TGTGCCAGCAGTTACTCGCCACCCCGCGATGGCTACACCTTC
TRBD1 many TRBJ2-5 TRBV4-1 CASSQVGTAQETQYF TGCGCCAGCAGCCAAGTCGGGACAGCACAAGAGACCCAGTACTTC
NA many TRBJ1-1 TRBV28 CASSLRYRVNTEAFF TGTGCCAGCAGTTTGCGGTACAGGGTGAACACTGAAGCTTTCTTT
NA NA TRBJ2-5 TRBV7-9 CASTRRGETQYF TGTGCCAGCACCAGGAGGGGAGAGACCCAGTACTTC
TRBD2 many TRBJ2-3 TRBV5-1 CASSSSGTQYF TGCGCCAGCAGCTCTAGCGGGACGCAGTATTTT